This T cell receptor beta chain was recovered during a study of blood T cell repertoires in COVID-19. The wider study: Whether acute or convalescent, the COVID-19 samples came from the United States, Italy and Spain. The analysed material was cDNA or gDNA that came from T cells, B-cell-depleted T cells, or PBMCs.

The authors' processing: Researchers report that nucleated cell counts were estimated from reference gene primer amplification. Data came from immunoSEQ multiplex PCR; TCRdb stores just in-frame clones and leaves some out. V and J calls and clone size are as listed in that table; D and trimming were resolved from the DNA. The sample holds about 200,000 clones; 80% are singletons and the top ten take roughly 6.7%. Looked up from germline, CDR1 is KGHDR and CDR2 is SFDVKD. This CDR3 has 18 residues. With 0 bases clipped from V and 4 bases from J, the junction kept 9 bases outside the gene matches. In its sample, this clone was seen once.

This TCR came from a man in his sixties with acute or convalescent COVID-19. What was sequenced was peripheral blood. The genes are TRBV24-1 and TRBJ2-4; 9 positions match TRBD2. The chain's CDR3 is CATSDLVGGRAGKNIQYF. The DNA for the CDR3 is TGTGCCACCAGTGATTTGGTTGGCGGGAGGGCAGGAAAAAACATTCAGTACTTC.